This T cell receptor beta chain was recorded in a study of technical replicates of blood from several donors. The data were produced by immunoSEQ multiplex PCR, yet TCRdb's version contains in-frame clones alone and is incomplete. The sample records 60,000 to 70,000 clones, 98% being singletons. CDR3 length: 15 amino acids. The germline V gene has CDR1 SGHRS and CDR2 YFSETQ. Trimming removed 3 bases at V and 1 base at J, with 13 bases between. This clone occurred once. The chain combines TRBV5-1 with TRBJ2-5; D is ambiguous. The receptor's source is a human donor in good health. Sequencing was carried out using T cells isolated from PBMCs. The CDR3 sequence: CASSSRSHSQETQYF. CDR3 coding DNA: TGCGCCAGCAGCTCTAGGTCCCACTCCCAAGAGACCCAGTACTTC.